A selection of T cell receptor beta chains follows, all from one sample in a study of T cell responses to AZD1222 COVID-19 vaccine. The repertoire was sequenced with immunoSEQ multiplex PCR; TCRdb's copy has only in-frame clones and lacks some. The sample has about 120,000 clones; around 85% are singletons. The sample in question was peripheral blood, obtained on day 0 of AZD1222 vaccination. The receptors come from an adult in good health. Each CDR3 is given with its conserved first and last residue. Each record gives: clone size, D gene, V gene, CDR3 length, J gene, CDR3 protein, CDR3 DNA. D genes are given only for firm matches. Some rows have no size entry. The others give once, few or many, or a class for an expanded clone.

>NA|TRBD1|TRBV10-3|16|TRBJ2-2
CAISRGGQGNTGELFF
TGTGCCATCAGTCGGGGAGGACAGGGCAACACCGGGGAGCTGTTTTTT
>NA|TRBD1|TRBV29-1|13|TRBJ2-2
CSVGQGTAGELFF
TGCAGCGTCGGACAGGGGACGGCCGGGGAGCTGTTTTTT
>NA|NA|TRBV20-1|11|TRBJ2-7
CSASRGTEQYF
TGCAGTGCTAGTAGAGGGACCGAGCAGTACTTC
>NA|NA|TRBV24-1|17|TRBJ2-5
CATSDSTRGAGKETQYF
TGTGCCACCAGTGATTCCACCCGGGGGGCCGGGAAAGAGACCCAGTACTTC
>NA|NA|TRBV2|16|TRBJ1-6
CASTPEMGTAGSPLHF
TGTGCCAGCACCCCCGAGATGGGCACAGCGGGTTCACCCCTCCACTTT
>NA|TRBD2|TRBV6-5|15|TRBJ2-2
CASSLPWGGGGELFF
TGTGCCAGCAGTCTCCCGTGGGGGGGAGGCGGGGAGCTGTTTTTT
>NA|NA|TRBV27|16|TRBJ1-5
CASSFATISGDQPQHF
TGTGCCAGCAGTTTCGCTACTATCTCAGGGGATCAGCCCCAGCATTTT
>once|TRBD1|TRBV2|15|TRBJ1-6
CASSEALQGVPPLHF
TGTGCCAGCAGTGAAGCGCTTCAGGGGGTTCCACCCCTCCACTTT
>NA|NA|TRBV2|15|TRBJ2-3
CASTSVGRGTDTQYF
TGTGCCAGCACCTCAGTCGGGAGAGGTACAGATACGCAGTATTTT
>NA|NA|TRBV27|14|TRBJ2-2
CASSLLRNTGELFF
TGTGCCAGCAGTTTATTGCGGAACACCGGGGAGCTGTTTTTT
>NA|NA|TRBV3-1/TRBV3-2|14|TRBJ1-6
CASSQGAYNSPLHF
TGTGCCAGCAGCCAAGGGGCGTATAATTCACCCCTCCACTTT
>NA|NA|TRBV30|12|TRBJ2-1
CAWSGLDNEQFF
TGTGCCTGGAGTGGGCTAGACAATGAGCAGTTCTTC
>NA|NA|TRBV30|11|TRBJ2-7
CAWKYSYEQYF
TGTGCCTGGAAGTACTCCTACGAGCAGTACTTC
>NA|NA|TRBV28|16|TRBJ2-7
CASSPPGGTAGYEQYF
TGTGCCAGCAGTCCCCCTGGAGGAACAGCTGGCTACGAGCAGTACTTC
>NA|NA|TRBV27|13|TRBJ2-5
CASSSPPQETQYF
TGTGCCAGCAGTTCCCCTCCCCAAGAGACCCAGTACTTC
>NA|TRBD2|TRBV5-1|16|TRBJ2-1
CASRLGKAGVMDEQFF
TGCGCCAGCCGCCTGGGGAAAGCGGGAGTTATGGATGAGCAGTTCTTC
>NA|NA|TRBV6-1|14|TRBJ1-2
CASSELSRPGGYTF
TGTGCCAGCAGTGAACTCAGCAGGCCGGGGGGCTACACCTTC
>NA|NA|TRBV5-1|15|TRBJ2-3
CASSPTRGGTDTQYF
TGCGCCAGCAGCCCGACCAGGGGGGGAACAGATACGCAGTATTTT
>NA|NA|TRBV18|13|TRBJ1-1
CASSLQGSTEAFF
TGTGCCAGCTCATTACAGGGCAGCACTGAAGCTTTCTTT
>NA|NA|TRBV5-4|14|TRBJ1-1
CASSSGQVNTEAFF
TGTGCCAGCAGCTCTGGACAAGTGAACACTGAAGCTTTCTTT
>NA|NA|TRBV19|12|TRBJ2-6
CASSKVDRPRTF
TGTGCCAGTAGTAAGGTCGACCGGCCCAGGACTTTC
>NA|TRBD1|TRBV7-3|14|TRBJ2-5
CASSLMGRGETQYF
TGTGCCAGCAGCTTAATGGGCAGGGGGGAGACCCAGTACTTC
>few|TRBD2|TRBV3-1/TRBV3-2|14|TRBJ2-7
CASSRTSGAYEQYF
TGTGCCAGCAGCCGGACTAGCGGAGCCTACGAGCAGTACTTC